This T cell receptor (beta chain) stems from a study of blood T cell repertoires in COVID-19. For the study at large: COVID-19 samples, acute and convalescent, were from the United States, Italy and Spain.

The study drew participants aged about 18 to 95 years from 20 to 30 US areas. Germline V CDR1 and CDR2: SGHRS, YFSETQ. Trimming left V 4 bases short and J 5 bases short, with 15 bases between. CDR3 length: 14 residues. The method was immunoSEQ multiplex PCR; TCRdb's version includes in-frame clones alone and lacks a portion of them. The sample lists roughly 520,000 clones, 70% to 90% seen once, with approximately 2% in the top ten. The sample was PBMCs or T cells enriched from blood (not recorded which). This chain joins TRBV5-1 and TRBJ2-5; a weak D match, TRBD2 (6 bases). This TCR was recovered from a woman aged 40 to 49 who had recovered from COVID-19. This CDR3 reads CASSGGAPGETQYF. DNA for the CDR3: TGCGCCAGCAGCGGAGGGGCACCGGGGGAGACCCAGTACTTC.